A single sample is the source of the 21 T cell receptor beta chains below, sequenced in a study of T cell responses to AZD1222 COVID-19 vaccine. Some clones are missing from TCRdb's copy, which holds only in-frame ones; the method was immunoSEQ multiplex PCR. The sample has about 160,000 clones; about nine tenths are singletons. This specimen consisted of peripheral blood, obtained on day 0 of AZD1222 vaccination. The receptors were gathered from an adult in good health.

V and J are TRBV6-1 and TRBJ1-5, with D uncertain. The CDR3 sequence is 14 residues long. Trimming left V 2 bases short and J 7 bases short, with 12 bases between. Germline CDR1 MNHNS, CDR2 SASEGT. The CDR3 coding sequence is TGTGCCAGCAGTGAAAAAAGGACTGGGCAGCCCCAGCATTTT. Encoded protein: CASSEKRTGQPQHF.

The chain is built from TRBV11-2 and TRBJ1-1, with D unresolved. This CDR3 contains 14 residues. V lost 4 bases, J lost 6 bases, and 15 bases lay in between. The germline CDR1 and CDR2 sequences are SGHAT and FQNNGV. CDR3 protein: CASSYSRLKPEAFF. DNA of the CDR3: TGTGCCAGCAGCTACTCGAGACTGAAGCCTGAAGCTTTCTTT.

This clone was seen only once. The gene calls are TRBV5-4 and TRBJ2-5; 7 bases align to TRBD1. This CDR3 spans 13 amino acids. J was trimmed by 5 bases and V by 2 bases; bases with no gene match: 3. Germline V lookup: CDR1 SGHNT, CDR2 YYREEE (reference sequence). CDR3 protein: CASSLRGQETQYF. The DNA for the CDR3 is TGTGCCAGCAGCTTAAGGGGGCAGGAGACCCAGTACTTC.

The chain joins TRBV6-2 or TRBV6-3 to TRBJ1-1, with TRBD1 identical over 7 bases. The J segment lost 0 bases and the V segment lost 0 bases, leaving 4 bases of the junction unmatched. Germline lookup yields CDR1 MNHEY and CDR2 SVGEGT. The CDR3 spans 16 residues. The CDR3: CASSYSQGGLNTEAFF. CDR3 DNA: TGTGCCAGCAGTTACTCCCAGGGGGGATTGAACACTGAAGCTTTCTTT.

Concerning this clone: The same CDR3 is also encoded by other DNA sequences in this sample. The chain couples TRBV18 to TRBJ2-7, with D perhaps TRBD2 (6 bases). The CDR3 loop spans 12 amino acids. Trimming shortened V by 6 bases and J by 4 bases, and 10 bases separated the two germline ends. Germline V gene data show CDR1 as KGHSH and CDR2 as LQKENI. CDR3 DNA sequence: TGTGCCAGCTCCCCGGAGGGGTACGAGCAGTACTTC. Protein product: CASSPEGYEQYF.

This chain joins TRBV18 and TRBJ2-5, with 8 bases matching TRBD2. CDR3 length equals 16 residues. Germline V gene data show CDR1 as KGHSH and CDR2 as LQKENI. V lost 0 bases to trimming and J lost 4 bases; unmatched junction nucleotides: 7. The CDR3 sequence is CASSPPGLGKGETQYF. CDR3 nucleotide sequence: TGTGCCAGCTCACCACCGGGACTAGGGAAAGGAGAGACCCAGTACTTC.

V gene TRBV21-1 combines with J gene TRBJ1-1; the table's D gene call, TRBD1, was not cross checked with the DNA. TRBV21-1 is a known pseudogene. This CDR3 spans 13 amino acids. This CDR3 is CASSPRGNTEAFF. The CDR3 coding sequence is TGTGCCAGCAGCCCCAGGGGGAACACTGAAGCTTTCTTT.

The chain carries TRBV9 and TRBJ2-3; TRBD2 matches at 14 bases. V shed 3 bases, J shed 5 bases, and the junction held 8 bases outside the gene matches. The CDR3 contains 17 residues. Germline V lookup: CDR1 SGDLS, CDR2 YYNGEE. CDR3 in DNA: TGTGCCAGCAGCGCGGTGACTAGCGGGAGGGCTGGAGATACGCAGTATTTT. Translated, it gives CASSAVTSGRAGDTQYF.

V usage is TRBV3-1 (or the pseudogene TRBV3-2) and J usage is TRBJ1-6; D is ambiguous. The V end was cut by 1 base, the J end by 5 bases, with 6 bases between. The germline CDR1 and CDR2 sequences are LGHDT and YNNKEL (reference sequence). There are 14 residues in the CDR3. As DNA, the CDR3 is TGTGCCAGCAGCCAAGGCGGTAATAATTCACCCCTCCACTTT. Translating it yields CASSQGGNNSPLHF.

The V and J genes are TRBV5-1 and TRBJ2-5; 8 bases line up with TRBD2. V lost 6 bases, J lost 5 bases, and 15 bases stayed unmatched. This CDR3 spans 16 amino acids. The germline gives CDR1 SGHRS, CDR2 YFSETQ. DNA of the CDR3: TGCGCCAGCATCCCCCAGACGGGAGGGCCGGGGGAGACCCAGTACTTC. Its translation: CASIPQTGGPGETQYF.

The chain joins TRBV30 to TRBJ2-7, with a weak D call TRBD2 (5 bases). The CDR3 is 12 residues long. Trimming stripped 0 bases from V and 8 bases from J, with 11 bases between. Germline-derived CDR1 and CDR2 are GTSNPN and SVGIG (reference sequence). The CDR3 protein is CAWSVGEGKQYF. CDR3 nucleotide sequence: TGTGCCTGGAGTGTCGGGGAAGGCAAGCAGTACTTC.

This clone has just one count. In nucleotides, the CDR3 is TGCGCCAGCAGCCAAGGTATAGACTACTCTGGAAACACCATATATTTT. The encoded protein is CASSQGIDYSGNTIYF. The chain recombines TRBV4-3 with TRBJ1-3; D is undetermined. Germline V lookup: CDR1 LGHNA, CDR2 YSLEER. The ends were cut back, 1 base at V and 0 bases at J, with 10 bases in the middle. The CDR3 loop spans 16 amino acids.

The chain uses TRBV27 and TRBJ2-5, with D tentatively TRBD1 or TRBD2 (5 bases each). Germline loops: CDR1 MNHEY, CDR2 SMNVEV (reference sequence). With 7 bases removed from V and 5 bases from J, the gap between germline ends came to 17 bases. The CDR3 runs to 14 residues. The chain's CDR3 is CASNQHGASETQYF. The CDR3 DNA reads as TGTGCCAGCAACCAGCACGGGGCGAGTGAGACCCAGTACTTC.

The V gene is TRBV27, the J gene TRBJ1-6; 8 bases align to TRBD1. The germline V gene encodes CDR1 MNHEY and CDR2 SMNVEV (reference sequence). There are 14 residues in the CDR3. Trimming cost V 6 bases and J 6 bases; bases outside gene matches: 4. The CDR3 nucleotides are TGTGCCAGCAGGCGGACAGGGAGTAATTCACCCCTCCACTTT. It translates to CASRRTGSNSPLHF.

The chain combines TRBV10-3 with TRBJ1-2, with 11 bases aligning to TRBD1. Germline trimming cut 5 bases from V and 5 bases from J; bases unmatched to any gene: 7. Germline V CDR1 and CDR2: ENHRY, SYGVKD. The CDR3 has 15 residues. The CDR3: CAISLDRGPEYGYTF. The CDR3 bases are TGTGCCATCAGTTTGGACAGGGGGCCAGAGTATGGCTACACCTTC.

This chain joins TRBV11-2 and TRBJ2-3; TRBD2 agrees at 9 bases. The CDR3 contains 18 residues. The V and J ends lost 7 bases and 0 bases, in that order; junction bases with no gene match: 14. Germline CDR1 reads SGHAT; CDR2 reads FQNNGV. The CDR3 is CASTWRISGSVSTDTQYF. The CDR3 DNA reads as TGTGCCAGCACTTGGAGGATTAGCGGGAGCGTCAGCACAGATACGCAGTATTTT.

CDR3 residues: CASSLVGGAGDTQYF. In nucleotides, the CDR3 is TGCGCCAGCAGCTTGGTAGGAGGGGCTGGAGATACGCAGTATTTT. The chain joins TRBV5-1 to TRBJ2-3; a possible D gene is TRBD2 (6 bases). CDR1 and CDR2 (germline): SGHRS, YFSETQ. The V end was cut by 0 bases, the J end by 5 bases, with 13 bases between. The CDR3 is 15 amino acids.

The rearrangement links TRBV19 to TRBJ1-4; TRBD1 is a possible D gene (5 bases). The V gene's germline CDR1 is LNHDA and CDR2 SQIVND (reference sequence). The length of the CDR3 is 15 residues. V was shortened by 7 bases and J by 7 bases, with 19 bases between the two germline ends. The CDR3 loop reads CASIHQGQGGEKLFF. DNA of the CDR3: TGTGCCAGTATTCATCAGGGCCAGGGAGGTGAAAAACTGTTTTTT. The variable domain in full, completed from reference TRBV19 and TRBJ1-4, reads DGGITQSPKYLFRKEGQNVTLSCEQNLNHDAMYWYRQDPGQGLRLIYYSQIVNDFQKGDIAEGYSVSREKKESFPLTVTSAQKNPTAFYLCASIHQGQGGEKLFFGSGTQLSVL.

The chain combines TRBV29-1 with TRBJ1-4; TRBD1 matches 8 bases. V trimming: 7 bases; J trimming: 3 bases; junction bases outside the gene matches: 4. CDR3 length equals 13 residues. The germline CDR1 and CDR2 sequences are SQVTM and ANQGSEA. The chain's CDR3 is CSAEQGANEKLFF. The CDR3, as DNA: TGCAGCGCCGAACAGGGGGCTAATGAAAAACTGTTTTTT.

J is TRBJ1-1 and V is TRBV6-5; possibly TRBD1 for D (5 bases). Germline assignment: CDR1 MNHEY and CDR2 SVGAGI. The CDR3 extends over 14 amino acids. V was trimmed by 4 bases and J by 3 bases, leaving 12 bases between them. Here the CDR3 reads CASSSQGGYTEAFF. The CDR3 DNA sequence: TGTGCCAGCAGTTCCCAGGGTGGGTACACTGAAGCTTTCTTT.

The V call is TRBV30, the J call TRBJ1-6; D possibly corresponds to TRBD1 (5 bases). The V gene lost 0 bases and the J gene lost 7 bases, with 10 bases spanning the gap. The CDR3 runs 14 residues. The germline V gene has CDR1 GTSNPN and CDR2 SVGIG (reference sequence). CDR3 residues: CAWSVGTKNSPLHF. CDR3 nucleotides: TGTGCCTGGAGTGTTGGGACTAAAAATTCACCCCTCCACTTT.